The 6 T cell receptor beta chains below were found in one sample sequenced in a study of post-analysis software for immune sequencing data. Libraries were made from TCR beta cDNA, and they carried unique molecular identifiers. TCRdb ran MiXCR on the PCR reads and lists one entry per CDR3 protein. This sample has 150,000 or so distinct CDR3 sequences, with about 34% found just once. Here the sequenced sample was blood, taken after autologous hematopoietic stem cell transplantation. These receptor sequences come from a girl aged 5-17 years with multiple sclerosis.

The gene calls are TRBV4-2 and TRBJ2-1, with 7 bases that match TRBD2. There are 17 residues in the CDR3. Losses at the gene ends were 0 bases for V and 2 bases for J; bases not matched to a gene: 7. Germline V gene data show CDR1 as LGHNA and CDR2 as YNFKEQ. The DNA for the CDR3 is TGTGCCAGCAGCCAAGATTATAGGGACTATGCCTACAATGAGCAGTTCTTC. It yields the protein CASSQDYRDYAYNEQFF.

CDR3 region: CASSLHRVGGANVLTF. The CDR3 DNA is TGTGCCAGCAGTCTACACAGGGTTGGGGGGGCCAACGTCCTGACTTTC. The rearrangement uses TRBV7-3 and TRBJ2-6; tentative D call: TRBD1 (6 bases). The CDR3 covers 16 residues. CDR1 is SGHTA and CDR2 is FQGTGA in the germline V gene. Trimming removed 6 bases at V and 4 bases at J, with 16 bases between. Complete variable domain (other parts from reference TRBV7-3 and TRBJ2-6): GAGVSQTPSNKVTEKGKYVELRCDPISGHTALYWYRQSLGQGPEFLIYFQGTGAADDSGLPNDRFFAVRPEGSVSTLKIQRTERGDSAVYLCASSLHRVGGANVLTFGAGSRLTVL.

This clonotype was counted only a few times. At one boundary the junction diverges from the germline segment, which might be a read error. The chain employs TRBV7-9 and TRBJ2-7; D remains ambiguous. Germline values: CDR1 SEHNR, CDR2 FQNEAQ (reference sequence). This CDR3 is built from 12 residues. The CDR3 region is CASISKSHEQYF. CDR3 sequence (DNA): TGTGCTAGCATCTCCAAGTCCCACGAGCAGTACTTC.

The V gene is TRBV7-2, the J gene TRBJ2-7, with D possibly matching TRBD1 (6 bases). Trimming left V 5 bases short and J 1 base short, with 12 bases between. The CDR3 contains 14 residues. Germline loops: CDR1 SGHTA, CDR2 FQGNSA. In DNA, the CDR3 is TGTGCCAGCAGCGCCCACAGGGAATCCTACGAGCAGTACTTC. This translates into CASSAHRESYEQYF.

The chain joins TRBV12-3 or TRBV12-4 to TRBJ2-4; D possibly corresponds to TRBD2 (6 bases). The J call may not be correct, given that the DNA end is closer to TRBJ2-7. The CDR3 is made up of 16 amino acids. In DNA, the CDR3 is TGTGCCAGCAGGACGCCGCGGGGCAAGGACCCCTACGAGCAGTACTTC. It is translated as CASRTPRGKDPYEQYF.

In this sample, this clonotype turned up once. J is TRBJ2-1 and V is TRBV6-2 or TRBV6-3; 9 bases agree with TRBD1. CDR3 length equals 15 residues. Unmatched junction bases numbered 12, after V lost 6 bases and J lost 9 bases. Germline CDR1 and CDR2: MNHEY and SVGEGT. DNA of the CDR3: TGTGCCAGCAGGGACGACAGGGGGGATACCTTTGAGCAGTTCTTC. Its translation is CASRDDRGDTFEQFF.